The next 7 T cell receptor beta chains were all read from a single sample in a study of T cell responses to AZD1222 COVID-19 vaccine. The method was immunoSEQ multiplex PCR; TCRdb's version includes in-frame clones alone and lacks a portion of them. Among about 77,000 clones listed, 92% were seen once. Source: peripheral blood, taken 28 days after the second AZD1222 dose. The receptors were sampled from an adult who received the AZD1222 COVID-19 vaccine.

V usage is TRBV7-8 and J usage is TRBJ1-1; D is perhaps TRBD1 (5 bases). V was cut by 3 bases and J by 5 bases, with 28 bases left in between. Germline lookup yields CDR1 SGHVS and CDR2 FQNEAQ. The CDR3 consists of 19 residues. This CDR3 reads CASSLPMKTEWRVSTEAFF. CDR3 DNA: TGTGCCAGCAGCTTGCCGATGAAGACAGAGTGGAGAGTGAGTACTGAAGCTTTCTTT.

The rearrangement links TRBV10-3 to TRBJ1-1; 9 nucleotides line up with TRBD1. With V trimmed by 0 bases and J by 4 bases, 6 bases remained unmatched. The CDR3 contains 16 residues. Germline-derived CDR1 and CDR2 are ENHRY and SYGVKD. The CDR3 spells CAISESTTGGITEAFF. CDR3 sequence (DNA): TGTGCCATCAGTGAGTCAACGACAGGGGGAATCACTGAAGCTTTCTTT.

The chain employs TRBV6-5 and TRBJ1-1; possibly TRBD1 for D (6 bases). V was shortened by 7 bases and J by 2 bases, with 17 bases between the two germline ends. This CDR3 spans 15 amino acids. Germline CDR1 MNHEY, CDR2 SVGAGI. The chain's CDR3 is CASTSGDTVNTEAFF. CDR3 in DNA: TGTGCCAGCACTTCGGGGGACACAGTTAACACTGAAGCTTTCTTT.

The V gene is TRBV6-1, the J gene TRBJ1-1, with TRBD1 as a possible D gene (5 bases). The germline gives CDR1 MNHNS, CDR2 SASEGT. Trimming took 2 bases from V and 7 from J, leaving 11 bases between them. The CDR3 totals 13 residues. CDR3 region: CASSEIEDSEAFF. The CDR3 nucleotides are TGTGCCAGCAGTGAAATAGAAGACAGTGAAGCTTTCTTT.

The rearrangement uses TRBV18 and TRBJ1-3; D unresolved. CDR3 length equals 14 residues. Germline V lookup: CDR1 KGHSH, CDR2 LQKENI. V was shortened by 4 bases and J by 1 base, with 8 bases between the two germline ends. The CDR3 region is CASSRVGSGNTIYF. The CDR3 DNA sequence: TGTGCCAGCTCACGAGTAGGTTCTGGAAACACCATATATTTT.

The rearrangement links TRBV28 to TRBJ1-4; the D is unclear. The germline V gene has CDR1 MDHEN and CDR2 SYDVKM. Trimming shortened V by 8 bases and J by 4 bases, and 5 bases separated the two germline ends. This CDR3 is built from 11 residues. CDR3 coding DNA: TGTGCCAGCCAAAGTAATGAAAAACTGTTTTTT. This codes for CASQSNEKLFF.

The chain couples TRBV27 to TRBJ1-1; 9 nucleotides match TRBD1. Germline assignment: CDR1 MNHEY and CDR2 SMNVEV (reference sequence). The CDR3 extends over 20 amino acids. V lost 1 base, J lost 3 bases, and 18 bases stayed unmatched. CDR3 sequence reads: CASSLYRPELGGQGYTEAFF. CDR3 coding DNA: TGTGCCAGCAGTTTATATCGCCCGGAGTTGGGGGGACAGGGTTACACTGAAGCTTTCTTT.